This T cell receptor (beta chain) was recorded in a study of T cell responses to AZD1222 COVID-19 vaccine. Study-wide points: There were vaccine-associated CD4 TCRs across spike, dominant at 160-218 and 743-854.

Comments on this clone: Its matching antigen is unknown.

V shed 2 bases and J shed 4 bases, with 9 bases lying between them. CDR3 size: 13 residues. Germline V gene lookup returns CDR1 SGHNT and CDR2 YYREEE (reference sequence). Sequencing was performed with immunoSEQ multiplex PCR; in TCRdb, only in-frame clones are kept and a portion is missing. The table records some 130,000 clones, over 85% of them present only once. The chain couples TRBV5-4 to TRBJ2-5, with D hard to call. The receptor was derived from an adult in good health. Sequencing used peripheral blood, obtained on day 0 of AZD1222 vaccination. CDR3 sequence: CASSFFETETQYF. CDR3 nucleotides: TGTGCCAGCAGCTTCTTCGAGACAGAGACCCAGTACTTC. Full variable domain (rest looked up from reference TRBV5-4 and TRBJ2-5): ETGVTQSPTHLIKTRGQQVTLRCSSQSGHNTVSWYQQALGQGPQFIFQYYREEENGRGNFPPRFSGLQFPNYSSELNVNALELDDSALYLCASSFFETETQYFGPGTRLLVL.